The rows below give T cell receptor beta chains drawn from one sample of a study of vaccination and CD4 T cells after COVID-19. These receptors have no known antigen. TCRdb reanalysed the PCR reads using MiXCR and keeps one entry per CDR3 protein. Of 15,000 to 20,000 distinct CDR3 sequences in the sample, just over 55% are singletons; the top ten hold roughly 10%. The sequencing input was CD4+ T cells from blood, cultured in vitro. Receptors originate from a human donor who had recovered from COVID-19. Each CDR3 is given with its conserved first and last residue. Each record gives: V gene, clone size, J gene, D gene, CDR3 DNA, CDR3 protein. A D gene is named only where the DNA matches it firmly. Not all rows give a size; the values are once, few, many and, for expanded clones, a class.

v_call: TRBV30
clone_size: NA
j_call: TRBJ2-1
d_call: NA
cdr3_nt: TGTGCCTGGAGGGGGGCAGGGCGAAATGAGCAGTTCTTC
cdr3_aa: CAWRGAGRNEQFF

v_call: TRBV7-2
clone_size: NA
j_call: TRBJ2-3
d_call: TRBD2
cdr3_nt: TGTGCCAGCAGCTCAACTAGCGGGGGGATAGGGAATACGCAGTATTTT
cdr3_aa: CASSSTSGGIGNTQYF

v_call: TRBV7-3
clone_size: NA
j_call: TRBJ2-3
d_call: NA
cdr3_nt: TGTGCCAGCAGCTTAACGGGGGCTACGCGGGCCACAGATACGCAGTATTTT
cdr3_aa: CASSLTGATRATDTQYF

v_call: TRBV6-1
clone_size: NA
j_call: TRBJ2-1
d_call: NA
cdr3_nt: TGTGCCAGCAGCCCGTCCGGGGGCAGATACAATGAGCAGTTCTTC
cdr3_aa: CASSPSGGRYNEQFF

v_call: TRBV7-9
clone_size: NA
j_call: TRBJ1-1
d_call: NA
cdr3_nt: TGTGCCAGCAGCTTTGGGGGCCTGAGGGCTGAAGCTTTCTTT
cdr3_aa: CASSFGGLRAEAFF

v_call: TRBV27
clone_size: NA
j_call: TRBJ2-1
d_call: NA
cdr3_nt: TGTGCCAGCAGTTGGTACAATGAGCAGTTCTTC
cdr3_aa: CASSWYNEQFF

v_call: TRBV18
clone_size: NA
j_call: TRBJ2-7
d_call: TRBD2
cdr3_nt: TGTGCCAGCTCACGGACTAGGAGCTACGAGCAGTACTTC
cdr3_aa: CASSRTRSYEQYF

v_call: TRBV25-1
clone_size: NA
j_call: TRBJ2-7
d_call: NA
cdr3_nt: TGTGCCAGGGACCCCGGGACTGATATCTACGAGCAGTACTTC
cdr3_aa: CARDPGTDIYEQYF

v_call: TRBV27
clone_size: few
j_call: TRBJ1-2
d_call: TRBD1
cdr3_nt: TGTGCCAGCAGCCGGGACAGAAACTATGGCTACACCTTC
cdr3_aa: CASSRDRNYGYTF

v_call: TRBV7-6
clone_size: few
j_call: TRBJ2-7
d_call: TRBD1
cdr3_nt: TGTGCCAGCAGCCCTAGTGGACAGGGGGCGAGTGAGCAGTACTTC
cdr3_aa: CASSPSGQGASEQYF

v_call: TRBV5-1
clone_size: NA
j_call: TRBJ1-2
d_call: NA
cdr3_nt: TGCGCCAGCAGCTTGGATGCAGGTTTTAACTATGGCTACACCTTC
cdr3_aa: CASSLDAGFNYGYTF

v_call: TRBV2
clone_size: NA
j_call: TRBJ2-2
d_call: NA
cdr3_nt: TGTGCCAGCAGTAGACAGCTCGCGAACACCGGGGAGCTGTTTTTT
cdr3_aa: CASSRQLANTGELFF

v_call: TRBV28
clone_size: NA
j_call: TRBJ2-7
d_call: NA
cdr3_nt: TGTGCCAGCAGTTTAGTTGCCTACGAGCAGTACTTC
cdr3_aa: CASSLVAYEQYF

v_call: TRBV7-6
clone_size: NA
j_call: TRBJ1-2
d_call: NA
cdr3_nt: TGTGCCAGCAGCCCCGGGATCGGTACAACTGGCTACACCTTC
cdr3_aa: CASSPGIGTTGYTF

v_call: TRBV30
clone_size: NA
j_call: TRBJ1-2
d_call: TRBD1
cdr3_nt: TGTGCCTCTCAGACAGGGGGGGACTATGGCTACACCTTC
cdr3_aa: CASQTGGDYGYTF

v_call: TRBV7-8
clone_size: NA
j_call: TRBJ2-5
d_call: NA
cdr3_nt: TGTGCCAGCAGCTTCCGTGGCAAGGTGGAGACCCAGTACTTC
cdr3_aa: CASSFRGKVETQYF

v_call: TRBV20-1
clone_size: NA
j_call: TRBJ1-2
d_call: NA
cdr3_nt: TGCAGTGCTAGCTCGATAGGGCCCTCTGGCTACACCTTC
cdr3_aa: CSASSIGPSGYTF

v_call: TRBV5-1
clone_size: NA
j_call: TRBJ2-1
d_call: TRBD2
cdr3_nt: TGCGCCAGCAGCTTGGGGCTAGCGGGGCACAATGAGCAGTTCTTC
cdr3_aa: CASSLGLAGHNEQFF

v_call: TRBV20-1
clone_size: NA
j_call: TRBJ1-5
d_call: NA
cdr3_nt: TGCAGTGCCGCCCAGGGCCAGGGCGACAATCAGCCCCAGCATTTT
cdr3_aa: CSAAQGQGDNQPQHF

v_call: TRBV7-2
clone_size: NA
j_call: TRBJ1-1
d_call: NA
cdr3_nt: TGTGCCAGCAGATCATATTGGACTTCCCGGAACACTGAAGCTTTCTTT
cdr3_aa: CASRSYWTSRNTEAFF

v_call: TRBV18
clone_size: NA
j_call: TRBJ1-5
d_call: NA
cdr3_nt: TGTGCCAGCTCACTGGGGCCCGAGGGCAATCAGCCCCAGCATTTT
cdr3_aa: CASSLGPEGNQPQHF

v_call: TRBV30
clone_size: NA
j_call: TRBJ2-7
d_call: NA
cdr3_nt: TGTGCCTGGAGTGGCGCATACGAGCAGTACTTC
cdr3_aa: CAWSGAYEQYF

v_call: TRBV7-2
clone_size: NA
j_call: TRBJ2-5
d_call: NA
cdr3_nt: TGTGCCAGCAGCGACCCCCTGGCGGGACAAGAGACCCAGTACTTC
cdr3_aa: CASSDPLAGQETQYF

v_call: TRBV6-1
clone_size: NA
j_call: TRBJ1-2
d_call: TRBD1
cdr3_nt: TGTGCCAGCAGCTCCGGGACAGGGGTGTCTGGCTACACCTTC
cdr3_aa: CASSSGTGVSGYTF

v_call: TRBV2
clone_size: NA
j_call: TRBJ1-2
d_call: NA
cdr3_nt: TGTGCCAGCAGTGCGTATTCGAGGGGCGACTATGGCTACACCTTC
cdr3_aa: CASSAYSRGDYGYTF

v_call: TRBV11-2
clone_size: once
j_call: TRBJ1-6
d_call: TRBD1
cdr3_nt: TGTGCCAGCAGCCCCGTTAGGACAGGGGTTCGGGCACCCCTCCACTTT
cdr3_aa: CASSPVRTGVRAPLHF

v_call: TRBV29-1
clone_size: NA
j_call: TRBJ1-2
d_call: TRBD1
cdr3_nt: TGCAGCGTGGACCGGGACAGGGAATATGGCTACACCTTC
cdr3_aa: CSVDRDREYGYTF

v_call: TRBV7-6
clone_size: NA
j_call: TRBJ1-2
d_call: TRBD1
cdr3_nt: TGTGCCAGCAGCTCTCGGACAGGGGATGGCTACACCTTC
cdr3_aa: CASSSRTGDGYTF

v_call: TRBV12-3/TRBV12-4
clone_size: NA
j_call: TRBJ1-2
d_call: TRBD1
cdr3_nt: TGTGCCAGCAGTGGCGACAGGGGGAAACGTGGCTACACCTTC
cdr3_aa: CASSGDRGKRGYTF

v_call: TRBV7-2
clone_size: NA
j_call: TRBJ2-3
d_call: NA
cdr3_nt: TGTGCCAGCAGCTTAGTTAAACGTCGTGGGAGCACAGATACGCAGTATTTT
cdr3_aa: CASSLVKRRGSTDTQYF

v_call: TRBV12-3/TRBV12-4
clone_size: NA
j_call: TRBJ1-1
d_call: TRBD1
cdr3_nt: TGTGCCAGCAGTTTTCAGGGGGCGGGTGAAGCTTTCTTT
cdr3_aa: CASSFQGAGEAFF

v_call: TRBV7-2
clone_size: few
j_call: TRBJ2-3
d_call: TRBD2
cdr3_nt: TGTGCCAGCAGCTTAGAGCTAGCGGGGGGCAGCGATACGCAGTATTTT
cdr3_aa: CASSLELAGGSDTQYF

v_call: TRBV10-2
clone_size: large
j_call: TRBJ1-5
d_call: NA
cdr3_nt: TGCGCCAGCAGTGAGTCGTCAGGCGGCAATCAGCCCCAGCATTTT
cdr3_aa: CASSESSGGNQPQHF

v_call: TRBV24-1
clone_size: NA
j_call: TRBJ2-1
d_call: NA
cdr3_nt: TGTGCCACCAGTGATGGACTCAAGCAGTTCTTC
cdr3_aa: CATSDGLKQFF

v_call: TRBV11-3
clone_size: NA
j_call: TRBJ2-5
d_call: NA
cdr3_nt: TGTGCCAGCAGCTTCGAAAACCAAGAGACCCAGTACTTC
cdr3_aa: CASSFENQETQYF

v_call: TRBV6-1
clone_size: NA
j_call: TRBJ1-5
d_call: NA
cdr3_nt: TGTGCCAGCAGTGAAGAAATTCTTATAAACCAGGCCCAGCATTTT
cdr3_aa: CASSEEILINQAQHF

v_call: TRBV29-1
clone_size: NA
j_call: TRBJ1-1
d_call: NA
cdr3_nt: TGCAGCGTTGGATCAGGGGCCGGTGAAGCTTTCTTT
cdr3_aa: CSVGSGAGEAFF

v_call: TRBV6-1
clone_size: NA
j_call: TRBJ2-1
d_call: TRBD2
cdr3_nt: TGTGCCAGCAGTGAAATGGGAGGGGTATCCTACAATGAGCAGTTCTTC
cdr3_aa: CASSEMGGVSYNEQFF

v_call: TRBV20-1
clone_size: few
j_call: TRBJ2-1
d_call: TRBD2
cdr3_nt: TGCAGTGCTGGGTCGAGCGGGAGGGCCCAGAATGAGCAGTTCTTC
cdr3_aa: CSAGSSGRAQNEQFF

v_call: TRBV19
clone_size: few
j_call: TRBJ1-5
d_call: TRBD1
cdr3_nt: TGTGCCAGTAGAGGGACAGGGGCATCGCCCCAGCATTTT
cdr3_aa: CASRGTGASPQHF

v_call: TRBV7-9
clone_size: few
j_call: TRBJ1-5
d_call: NA
cdr3_nt: TGTGCCAGCAGCTTAGCGATGGCGGACCACCGAGAAACGAATCAGCCCCAGCATTTT
cdr3_aa: CASSLAMADHRETNQPQHF

v_call: TRBV20-1
clone_size: few
j_call: TRBJ1-1
d_call: NA
cdr3_nt: TGCAGTGCTGGCCGGGAAAACACTGAAGCTTTCTTT
cdr3_aa: CSAGRENTEAFF

v_call: TRBV7-6
clone_size: few
j_call: TRBJ1-3
d_call: NA
cdr3_nt: TGTGCCAACAGCCTCCGGGACGGAAGAAACACCATATATTTT
cdr3_aa: CANSLRDGRNTIYF

v_call: TRBV4-2
clone_size: few
j_call: TRBJ1-5
d_call: NA
cdr3_nt: TGTGCCAGCAGCCAGGATACGACGCAGCCCCAGCATTTT
cdr3_aa: CASSQDTTQPQHF

v_call: TRBV6-5
clone_size: few
j_call: TRBJ2-3
d_call: NA
cdr3_nt: TGTGCCAGCAGTTACTCGAGCACGGGGGGCACAGATACGCAGTATTTT
cdr3_aa: CASSYSSTGGTDTQYF

v_call: TRBV7-9
clone_size: NA
j_call: TRBJ1-1
d_call: NA
cdr3_nt: TGTGCCAGCAGCTTAGTATTTGGGGGTTACACTGAAGCTTTCTTT
cdr3_aa: CASSLVFGGYTEAFF

v_call: TRBV6-5
clone_size: NA
j_call: TRBJ1-1
d_call: NA
cdr3_nt: TGTGCCAGCAGTTACTCGAGTCGGAGAGACACTGAAGCTTTCTTT
cdr3_aa: CASSYSSRRDTEAFF

v_call: TRBV29-1
clone_size: few
j_call: TRBJ1-6
d_call: NA
cdr3_nt: TGCAGCGTTGAGGTCAATTCACCCCTCCACTTT
cdr3_aa: CSVEVNSPLHF

v_call: TRBV2
clone_size: NA
j_call: TRBJ1-5
d_call: NA
cdr3_nt: TGTGCCAGCAGACCCGGGACCGTTAATCAGCCCCAGCATTTT
cdr3_aa: CASRPGTVNQPQHF

v_call: TRBV20-1
clone_size: NA
j_call: TRBJ2-3
d_call: TRBD2
cdr3_nt: TGCAGTCCCCTAGCGGAAGGGGCAGATACGCAGTATTTT
cdr3_aa: CSPLAEGADTQYF

v_call: TRBV5-1
clone_size: NA
j_call: TRBJ2-5
d_call: TRBD2
cdr3_nt: TGCGCCAGCAGCTTGAAGCCAGCGGGAGGCCAAGAGACCCAGTACTTC
cdr3_aa: CASSLKPAGGQETQYF

v_call: TRBV7-8
clone_size: NA
j_call: TRBJ1-1
d_call: TRBD1
cdr3_nt: TGTGCCAGCAGCCCTGGGACAGGGGAGACTGAAGCTTTCTTT
cdr3_aa: CASSPGTGETEAFF

v_call: TRBV7-8
clone_size: few
j_call: TRBJ1-1
d_call: NA
cdr3_nt: TGTGCCAGCAGCCATAGGACACAGGCCCTTGAAGCTTTCTTT
cdr3_aa: CASSHRTQALEAFF

v_call: TRBV7-2
clone_size: few
j_call: TRBJ2-3
d_call: NA
cdr3_nt: TGTGCCAGCAGCTTAACAGGGCCCGGGGGCACGCAGTATTTT
cdr3_aa: CASSLTGPGGTQYF